Listed here is a single TCR beta chain. Its antigen is as yet unknown. The PCR template was genomic DNA. A primer set of 30 forward and 13 reverse primers amplified the CDR3. MiXCR, run by TCRdb on the multiplex PCR reads, gives a single entry per CDR3 protein. The table has around 300,000 distinct CDR3 sequences, around 47% seen once. The sample is drawn from a study of type 1 and type 2 diabetes patients. Around 10 milliliters of peripheral blood were drawn from each donor. Study results and limitations: Type 2 diabetes and control V and J usage correlated highly, roughly 0.97.

The receptor comes from a man aged 18 to 30 with type 2 diabetes. Sequenced material: peripheral blood mononuclear cells (PBMCs).

The CDR3 loop is CATSDAGQRFNYGYTF. CDR3 DNA sequence: TGTGCCACCAGTGATGCGGGCCAGAGATTTAACTATGGCTACACCTTC. The chain recombines TRBV24-1 with TRBJ1-2; unclear D gene. Looked up from germline, CDR1 is KGHDR and CDR2 is SFDVKD. Trimming cost V 3 bases and J 1 base, with 14 bases left between them. The CDR3 is 16 amino acids.